Presented here are 28 T cell receptor beta chains from one specimen sequenced in a study of cytomegalovirus exposure and HLA in healthy donors. The protocol was immunoSEQ multiplex PCR, while the TCRdb copy is restricted to in-frame clones and leaves out a portion. Among about 400,000 clones listed, roughly 90% were seen once. Input material: PBMCs. The receptors were gathered from a woman under 30 in good health and CMV-seronegative.

The rearrangement links TRBV4-2 to TRBJ1-1; D possibly corresponds to TRBD1 (6 bases). V was clipped by 0 bases and J by 4 bases, with 12 bases between them. Germline V lookup: CDR1 LGHNA, CDR2 YNFKEQ. This CDR3 has 15 amino acids. The CDR3: CASSQDVGDTTEAFF. Written as DNA, the CDR3 is TGTGCCAGCAGCCAAGATGTGGGGGACACCACTGAAGCTTTCTTT.

V and J are TRBV7-9 and TRBJ2-5; tentatively, D is TRBD1 (6 bases). Germline-derived CDR1 and CDR2 are SEHNR and FQNEAQ (reference sequence). Trimming stripped 1 base from V and 5 bases from J, with 14 bases between. The CDR3 is 15 residues long. The CDR3 region is CASSLGTGLTETQYF. The CDR3 DNA reads as TGTGCCAGCAGCTTAGGTACAGGGCTCACGGAGACCCAGTACTTC.

In this sample, this clone turned up once. The chain couples TRBV29-1 to TRBJ2-2; maybe TRBD2 (5 bases). Between the trimmed V and J ends, which lost 6 bases and 8 bases, there was a span of 13 bases. CDR1 is SQVTM and CDR2 is ANQGSEA in the germline V gene. The CDR3 spans 12 residues. For the CDR3, the DNA is TGCAGCGTGGCGGGTGCGGCTGGGGAGCTGTTTTTT. Translated: CSVAGAAGELFF.

Ten or more counts support this clone. The chain recombines TRBV5-1 with TRBJ1-1; tentative D call: TRBD1 (5 bases). With 7 bases removed from V and 0 bases from J, the gap between germline ends came to 13 bases. Germline CDR1 and CDR2: SGHRS and YFSETQ. This CDR3 comprises 14 residues. CDR3 region: CASARQLMNTEAFF. CDR3 bases: TGCGCCAGCGCACGACAGTTAATGAACACTGAAGCTTTCTTT.

This clone was seen only a few times. This rearrangement joins TRBV27 to TRBJ1-5; D unclear. Germline values: CDR1 MNHEY, CDR2 SMNVEV (reference sequence). The CDR3 runs 15 residues. V lost 8 bases and J 1 base, leaving 15 bases between the germline ends. The CDR3 loop reads CASRRGGQSNQPQHF. CDR3 nucleotides: TGTGCCAGCCGTCGGGGAGGCCAGAGCAATCAGCCCCAGCATTTT.

This clone was observed a handful of times. The V call is TRBV5-4, the J call TRBJ2-7; 8 nucleotides agree with TRBD1. The V and J ends lost 3 bases and 0 bases, in that order; junction bases with no gene match: 8. The length of the CDR3 is 16 residues. Germline-derived CDR1 and CDR2 are SGHNT and YYREEE (reference sequence). CDR3 loop: CASSSRTGQRSYEQYF. CDR3 DNA sequence: TGTGCCAGCAGCTCGAGGACAGGGCAACGCTCCTACGAGCAGTACTTC.

The J gene is TRBJ2-3, the V gene TRBV28, with 9 bases aligning to TRBD2. The length of the CDR3 is 15 residues. CDR1 MDHEN and CDR2 SYDVKM come from the germline V gene. Unmatched junction bases numbered 4, after V lost 4 bases and J lost 2 bases. The CDR3 region is CASSSLAGATDTQYF. In DNA form, the CDR3 reads TGTGCCAGCAGTTCCTTAGCGGGAGCCACAGATACGCAGTATTTT.

The chain carries TRBV6-1 and TRBJ1-6; tentative D call: TRBD1 (5 bases). Trimming left V 7 bases short and J 14 bases short, with 15 bases between. The CDR3 contains 12 residues. Germline V gene data show CDR1 as MNHNS and CDR2 as SASEGT. The CDR3 DNA follows: TGTGCCAGCACAAGTACAGGAATCACCCTCCACTTT. Amino acids: CASTSTGITLHF.

This sequence joins TRBV5-4 and TRBJ1-2; no definite D call. With 4 bases removed from V and 6 bases from J, the gap between germline ends came to 10 bases. Germline V CDR1 and CDR2: SGHNT, YYREEE (reference sequence). The length of the CDR3 is 12 residues. In DNA, the CDR3 is TGTGCCAGCAGCACCCCACTCCATGGCTACACCTTC. Residues: CASSTPLHGYTF.

J is TRBJ1-5 and V is TRBV19; 8 positions match TRBD1. This CDR3 has 15 residues. Germline CDR1 and CDR2: LNHDA and SQIVND (reference sequence). Germline trimming cut 6 bases from V and 3 bases from J; bases unmatched to any gene: 7. CDR3 nucleotides: TGTGCCAGTAGCAGTCAGGGGGCTATCAATCAGCCCCAGCATTTT. Amino acid sequence: CASSSQGAINQPQHF.

V is TRBV6-5 and J is TRBJ1-2, with D tentatively TRBD1 (6 bases). The ends were cut back, 7 bases at V and 2 bases at J, with 11 bases in the middle. Germline V gene lookup returns CDR1 MNHEY and CDR2 SVGAGI. This CDR3 spans 13 amino acids. This CDR3 reads CASMSRGNYGYTF. In DNA, the CDR3 is TGTGCCAGCATGTCGAGGGGGAACTATGGCTACACCTTC.

This chain links TRBV6-1 with TRBJ2-7; TRBD1 matches at 10 bases. The ends lost 2 bases at V and 4 bases at J; junction bases unmatched: 5. The CDR3 has 15 residues. The germline V gene has CDR1 MNHNS and CDR2 SASEGT. CDR3 protein: CASSETTGGFYEQYF. The CDR3 bases are TGTGCCAGCAGTGAAACGACAGGGGGCTTTTACGAGCAGTACTTC.

The chain carries TRBV2 and TRBJ2-4; the match to TRBD2 covers 9 bases. V was clipped by 2 bases and J by 8 bases; unmatched bases: 7. CDR3 length: 15 amino acids. Per germline, CDR1 SNHLY and CDR2 FYNNEI. Written as DNA, the CDR3 is TGTGCCAGCAGTGAATTAGCGGGAGTAGAGGACATTCAGTACTTC. It codes for CASSELAGVEDIQYF.

The rearrangement joins TRBV2 to TRBJ2-7; 12 bases align to TRBD1. Germline V CDR1 and CDR2: SNHLY, FYNNEI. Trimming took 8 bases from V and 1 from J; bases not matched to a gene: 3. This CDR3 comprises 14 residues. CDR3 loop: CASLGQGASYEQYF. The CDR3 bases are TGTGCCAGCTTGGGACAGGGGGCATCCTACGAGCAGTACTTC.

The CDR3 is CAERASEVTDTQYF. CDR3 nucleotides: TGTGCCGAGAGGGCTAGCGAGGTAACAGATACGCAGTATTTT. This chain joins TRBV7-7 and TRBJ2-3; tentatively, D is TRBD2 (6 bases). Trimming left V 11 bases short and J 3 bases short, with 18 bases between. CDR3 length: 14 residues. The germline CDR1 and CDR2 sequences are SSHAT and FNYEAQ (reference sequence).

The chain employs TRBV5-5 and TRBJ1-6; D unresolved. V was clipped by 2 bases and J by 11 bases, with 11 bases between them. CDR1 SGHKS and CDR2 YYEKEE come from the germline V gene (reference sequence). The CDR3 has 13 amino acids. CDR3 in DNA: TGTGCCAGCAGCTTTGACCCAGGCCCACCCCTCCACTTT. It translates to CASSFDPGPPLHF.

The DNA for the CDR3 is TGTGCCAGCAGGGCCAGCTCTGGAAACACCATATATTTT. This codes for CASRASSGNTIYF. The chain joins TRBV7-9 to TRBJ1-3; no reliable D call. From germline, CDR1 is SEHNR and CDR2 FQNEAQ (reference sequence). The CDR3 length is 13 residues. V lost 6 bases, J lost 0 bases, and 6 bases lay in between.

This chain links TRBV7-9 with TRBJ2-7; D perhaps matches TRBD2 (6 bases). V was shortened by 8 bases and J by 2 bases, with 22 bases between the two germline ends. Germline V gives CDR1 SEHNR, CDR2 FQNEAQ (reference sequence). The CDR3 loop spans 16 amino acids. CDR3 DNA: TGTGCCAGCTATCCACCGGTCCCGGGACTTACCTACGAGCAGTACTTC. Protein product: CASYPPVPGLTYEQYF.

The chain employs TRBV19 and TRBJ1-2; TRBD1 is a possible D gene (6 bases). CDR1 is LNHDA and CDR2 is SQIVND in the germline V gene (reference sequence). CDR3 length: 13 residues. The V gene lost 4 bases and the J gene lost 2 bases, with 8 bases spanning the gap. As DNA, the CDR3 is TGTGCCAGTAGTAGGACAGCCAACTATGGCTACACCTTC. Amino acid sequence: CASSRTANYGYTF.

This sequence joins TRBV5-4 and TRBJ2-5; 9 nucleotides match TRBD1. Losses at the gene ends were 2 bases for V and 5 bases for J; bases not matched to a gene: 4. This CDR3 contains 14 residues. The germline gives CDR1 SGHNT, CDR2 YYREEE (reference sequence). The chain's CDR3 is CASSFTGGGETQYF. CDR3 nucleotide sequence: TGTGCCAGCAGCTTCACAGGGGGCGGGGAGACCCAGTACTTC.

The chain is built from TRBV9 and TRBJ2-1; D is undetermined. Germline V gene data show CDR1 as SGDLS and CDR2 as YYNGEE. Trimming pared 3 bases from V and 8 bases from J, leaving 6 bases between. The CDR3 runs to 11 residues. CDR3 sequence (DNA): TGTGCCAGCAGCGCCCAGGATGAGCAGTTCTTC. Protein: CASSAQDEQFF.

This clone was counted once. The rearrangement uses TRBV7-9 and TRBJ2-4; D might be TRBD2 (7 bases). V shed 5 bases and J shed 6 bases, with 14 bases lying between them. Germline assignment: CDR1 SEHNR and CDR2 FQNEAQ (reference sequence). CDR3 size: 14 residues. The CDR3 nucleotides read TGTGCCAGCAGCCCCGCGGGGGCCCCAAACATTCAGTACTTC. Its protein is CASSPAGAPNIQYF.

The genes are TRBV10-1 and TRBJ2-3; D uncertain. Trimming removed 0 bases from V and 12 bases from J, with 16 bases in between. The CDR3 loop spans 14 amino acids. Per the germline V gene, CDR1 is WNHNN and CDR2 is SYGVQD (reference sequence). In nucleotides, the CDR3 is TGCGCCAGCAGTGAGTCGACTCGTCCTCCTTATCAGTATTTT. This codes for CASSESTRPPYQYF.

The chain uses TRBV6-9 and TRBJ2-1; TRBD1 might be the D (6 bases). Between the trimmed V and J ends, which lost 11 bases and 4 bases, there was a span of 21 bases. This CDR3 is 15 amino acids long. Germline lookup yields CDR1 MNHGY and CDR2 SVAAGI. CDR3 region: CAQVTPLQGYNEQFF. In nucleotides, the CDR3 is TGTGCCCAGGTCACCCCATTACAGGGATACAATGAGCAGTTCTTC.

The chain combines TRBV5-1 with TRBJ1-3, with D unresolved. The CDR3 is 15 amino acids. CDR1 and CDR2 from the germline V gene are SGHRS and YFSETQ. The ends were cut back, 4 bases at V and 2 bases at J, with 13 bases in the middle. The CDR3 DNA reads as TGCGCCAGCAGCCCCGGAGGAGCTACTGGAAACACCATATATTTT. Protein: CASSPGGATGNTIYF.

The chain combines TRBV5-1 with TRBJ2-3, with 8 positions matching TRBD1. Germline V gives CDR1 SGHRS, CDR2 YFSETQ. V gave up 1 base and J gave up 4 bases; unmatched junction bases: 11. The CDR3 is made up of 17 amino acids. The CDR3 nucleotides are TGCGCCAGCAGCTTGACGGTAGGAACAGGGGGGCCAGATACGCAGTATTTT. Encoded protein: CASSLTVGTGGPDTQYF.

The rearrangement links TRBV5-6 to TRBJ1-1, with D tentatively TRBD1 (6 bases). Germline CDR1 reads SGHDT; CDR2 reads YYEEEE. CDR3 length: 13 amino acids. V was pared by 4 bases and J by 11 bases, with 18 bases between. This CDR3 is CASSLPGALRAFF. CDR3 DNA: TGTGCCAGCAGCCTGCCAGGGGCCCTAAGGGCTTTCTTT.

This chain connects TRBV5-1 to TRBJ1-1, with 7 bases matching TRBD1. The CDR3 is 15 amino acids. V dropped 2 bases and J dropped 0; count of bases not matched to a gene: 4. Germline-derived CDR1 and CDR2 are SGHRS and YFSETQ. CDR3 sequence reads: CASSLATGVNTEAFF. Here the CDR3 DNA reads TGCGCCAGCAGCTTAGCTACAGGGGTGAACACTGAAGCTTTCTTT.